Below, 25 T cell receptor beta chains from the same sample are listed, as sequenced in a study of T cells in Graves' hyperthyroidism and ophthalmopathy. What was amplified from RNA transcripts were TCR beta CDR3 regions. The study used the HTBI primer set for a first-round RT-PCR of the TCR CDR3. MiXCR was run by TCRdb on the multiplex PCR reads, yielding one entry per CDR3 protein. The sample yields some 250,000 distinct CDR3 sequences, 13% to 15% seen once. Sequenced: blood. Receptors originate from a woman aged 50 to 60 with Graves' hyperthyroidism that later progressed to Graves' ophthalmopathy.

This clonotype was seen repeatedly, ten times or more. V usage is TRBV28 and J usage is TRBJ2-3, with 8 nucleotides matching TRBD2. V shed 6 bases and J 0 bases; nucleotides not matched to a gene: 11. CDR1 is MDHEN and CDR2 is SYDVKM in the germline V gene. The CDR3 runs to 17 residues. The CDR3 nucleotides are TGTGCCAGCAGCCTAAACCTTAGCGGGAAGAGCACAGATACGCAGTATTTT. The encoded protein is CASSLNLSGKSTDTQYF. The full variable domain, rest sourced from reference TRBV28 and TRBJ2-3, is DVKVTQSSRYLVKRTGEKVFLECVQDMDHENMFWYRQDPGLGLRLIYFSYDVKMKEKGDIPEGYSVSREKKERFSLILESASTNQTSMYLCASSLNLSGKSTDTQYFGPGTRLTVL.

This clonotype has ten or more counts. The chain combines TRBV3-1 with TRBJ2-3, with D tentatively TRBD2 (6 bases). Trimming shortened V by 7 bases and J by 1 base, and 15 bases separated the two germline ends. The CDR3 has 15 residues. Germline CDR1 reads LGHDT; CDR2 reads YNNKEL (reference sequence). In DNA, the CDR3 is TGTGCCAGCAACCCTGGGACTTCACGCACAGATACGCAGTATTTT. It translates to CASNPGTSRTDTQYF.

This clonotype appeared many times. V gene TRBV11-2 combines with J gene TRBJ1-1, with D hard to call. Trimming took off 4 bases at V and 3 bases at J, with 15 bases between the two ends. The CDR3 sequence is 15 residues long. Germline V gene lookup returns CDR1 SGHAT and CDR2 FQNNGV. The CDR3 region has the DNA TGTGCCAGCAGCTCGATTAAAGGGCGTTACACTGAAGCTTTCTTT. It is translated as CASSSIKGRYTEAFF.

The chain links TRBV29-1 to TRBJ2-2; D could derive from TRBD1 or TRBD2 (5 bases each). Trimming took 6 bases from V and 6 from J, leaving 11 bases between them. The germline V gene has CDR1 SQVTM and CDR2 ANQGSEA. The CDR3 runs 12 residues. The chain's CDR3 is CSVREQAGELFF. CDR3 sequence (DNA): TGCAGCGTCCGGGAACAGGCCGGGGAGCTGTTTTTT.

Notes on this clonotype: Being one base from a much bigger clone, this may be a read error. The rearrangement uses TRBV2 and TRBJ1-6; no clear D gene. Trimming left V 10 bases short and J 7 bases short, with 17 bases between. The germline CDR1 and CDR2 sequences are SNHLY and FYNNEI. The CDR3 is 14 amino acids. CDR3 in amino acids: CAKRLVSGNSPLHF. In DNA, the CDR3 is TGTGCCAAACGACTCGTCTCGGGGAATTCACCCCTCCACTTT.

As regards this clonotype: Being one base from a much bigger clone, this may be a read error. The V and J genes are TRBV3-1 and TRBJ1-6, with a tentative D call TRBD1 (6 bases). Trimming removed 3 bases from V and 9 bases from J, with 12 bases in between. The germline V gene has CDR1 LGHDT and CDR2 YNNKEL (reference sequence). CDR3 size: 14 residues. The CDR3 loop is CASSHGAGVSPLHF. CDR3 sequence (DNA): TGTGCCAGCAGCCACGGGGCAGGGGTTTCACCCCTCCACTTT. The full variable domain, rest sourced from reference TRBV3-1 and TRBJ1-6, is DTAVSQTPKYLVTQMGNDKSIKCEQNLGHDTMYWYKQDSKKFLKIMFSYNNKELIINETVPNRFSPKSPDKAHLNLHINSLELGDSAVYFCASSHGAGVSPLHFGNGTRLTVT.

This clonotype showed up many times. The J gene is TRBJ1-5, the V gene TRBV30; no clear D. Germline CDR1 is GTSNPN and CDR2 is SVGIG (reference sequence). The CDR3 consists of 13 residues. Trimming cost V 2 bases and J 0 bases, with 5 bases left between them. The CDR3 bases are TGTGCCTGGAGTAAGAATAGCAATCAGCCCCAGCATTTT. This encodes CAWSKNSNQPQHF.

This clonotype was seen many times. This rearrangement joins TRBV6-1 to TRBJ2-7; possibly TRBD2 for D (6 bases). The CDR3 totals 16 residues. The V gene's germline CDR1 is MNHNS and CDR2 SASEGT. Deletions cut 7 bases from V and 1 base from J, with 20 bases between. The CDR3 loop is CASMAEPGLGSYEQYF. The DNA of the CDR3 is TGTGCCAGCATGGCCGAACCGGGACTGGGTTCCTACGAGCAGTACTTC.

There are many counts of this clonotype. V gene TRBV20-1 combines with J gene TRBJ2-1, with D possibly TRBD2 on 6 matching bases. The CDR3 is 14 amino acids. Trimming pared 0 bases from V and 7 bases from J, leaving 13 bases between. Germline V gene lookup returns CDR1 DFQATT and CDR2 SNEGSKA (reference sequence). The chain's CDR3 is CSARDGLSRNEQFF. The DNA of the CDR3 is TGCAGTGCTAGAGACGGACTATCACGGAATGAGCAGTTCTTC.

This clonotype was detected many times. CDR3 coding DNA: TGTGCCAGTAGTATAGGAGGGAACACCTACAATGAGCAGTTCTTC. Amino acids: CASSIGGNTYNEQFF. The J gene is TRBJ2-1, the V gene TRBV19; TRBD2 is a possible D gene (5 bases). Trimming removed 1 base at V and 2 bases at J, with 9 bases between. CDR3 size: 15 residues. CDR1 and CDR2 (germline): LNHDA, SQIVND (reference sequence).

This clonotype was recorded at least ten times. The CDR3 DNA reads as TGTGCCAGCTCATCCCCTGACAGGGTTTATGAAGCTTTCTTT. Protein sequence: CASSSPDRVYEAFF. V usage is TRBV18 and J usage is TRBJ1-1; 7 bases agree with TRBD1. The CDR3 runs 14 residues. With 5 bases clipped from V and 7 bases from J, the junction kept 10 bases outside the gene matches. Germline lookup yields CDR1 KGHSH and CDR2 LQKENI.

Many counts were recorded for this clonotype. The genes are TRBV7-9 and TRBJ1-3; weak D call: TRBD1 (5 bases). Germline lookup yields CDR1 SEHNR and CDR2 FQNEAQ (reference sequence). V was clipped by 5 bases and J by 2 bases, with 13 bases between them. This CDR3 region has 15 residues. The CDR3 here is CASSHGGETGNTIYF. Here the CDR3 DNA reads TGTGCCAGCAGCCACGGAGGGGAAACTGGAAACACCATATATTTT.

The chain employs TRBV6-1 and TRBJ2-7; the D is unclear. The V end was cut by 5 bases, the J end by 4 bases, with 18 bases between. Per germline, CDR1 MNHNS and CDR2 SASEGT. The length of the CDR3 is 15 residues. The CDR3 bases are TGTGCCAGCAGTATGTTGGGGTCTACCGTTTACGAGCAGTACTTC. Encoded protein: CASSMLGSTVYEQYF.

CDR3 in amino acids: CASSSGDNEQYF. CDR3 sequence (DNA): TGTGCCAGCAGCTCGGGGGACAACGAGCAGTACTTC. This chain connects TRBV5-4 to TRBJ2-7, with D perhaps TRBD1 or TRBD2 (6 bases each). V was shortened by 3 bases and J by 5 bases, with 9 bases between the two germline ends. The CDR3 loop spans 12 amino acids. Germline V CDR1 and CDR2: SGHNT, YYREEE (reference sequence).

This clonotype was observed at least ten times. The DNA of the CDR3 is TGTGCCAGCAGCGTAGCCAGGAACACTGAAGCTTTCTTT. Its translation: CASSVARNTEAFF. The chain carries TRBV9 and TRBJ1-1; D is unclear. The V and J ends lost 0 bases and 1 base respectively, with 4 bases between them. This CDR3 comprises 13 residues. Germline CDR1 reads SGDLS; CDR2 reads YYNGEE.

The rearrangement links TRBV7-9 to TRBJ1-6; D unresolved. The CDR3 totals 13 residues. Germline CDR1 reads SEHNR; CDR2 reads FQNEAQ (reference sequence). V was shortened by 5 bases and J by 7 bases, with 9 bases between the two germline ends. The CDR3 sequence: CASSLDGNSPLHF. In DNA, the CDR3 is TGTGCCAGCAGCCTCGATGGGAATTCACCCCTCCACTTT.

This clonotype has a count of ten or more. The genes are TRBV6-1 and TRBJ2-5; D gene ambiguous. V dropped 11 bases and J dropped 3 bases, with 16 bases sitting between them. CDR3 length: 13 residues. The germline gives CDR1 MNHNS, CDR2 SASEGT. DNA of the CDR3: TGTGCCTGCGCCCGCGGACCGAAAGAGACCCAGTACTTC. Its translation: CACARGPKETQYF.

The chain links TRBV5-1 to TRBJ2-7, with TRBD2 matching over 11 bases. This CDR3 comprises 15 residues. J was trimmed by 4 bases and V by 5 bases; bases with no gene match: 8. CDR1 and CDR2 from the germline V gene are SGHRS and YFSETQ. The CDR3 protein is CASRGGLADRYEQYF. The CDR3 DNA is TGCGCCAGCAGGGGGGGACTAGCGGACCGATACGAGCAGTACTTC.

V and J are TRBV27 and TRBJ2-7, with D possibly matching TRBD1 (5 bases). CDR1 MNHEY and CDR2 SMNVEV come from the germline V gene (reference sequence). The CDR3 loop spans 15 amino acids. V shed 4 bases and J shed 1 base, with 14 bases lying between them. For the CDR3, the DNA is TGTGCCAGCAGTTACCTCCCAGGGCGATCCTACGAGCAGTACTTC. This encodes CASSYLPGRSYEQYF.

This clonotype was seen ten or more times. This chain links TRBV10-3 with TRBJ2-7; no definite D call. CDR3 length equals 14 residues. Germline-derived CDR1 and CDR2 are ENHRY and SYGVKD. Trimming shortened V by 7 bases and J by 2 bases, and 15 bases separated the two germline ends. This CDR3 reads CAINAGPGTYEQYF. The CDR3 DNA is TGTGCCATCAATGCCGGACCCGGTACCTACGAGCAGTACTTC.

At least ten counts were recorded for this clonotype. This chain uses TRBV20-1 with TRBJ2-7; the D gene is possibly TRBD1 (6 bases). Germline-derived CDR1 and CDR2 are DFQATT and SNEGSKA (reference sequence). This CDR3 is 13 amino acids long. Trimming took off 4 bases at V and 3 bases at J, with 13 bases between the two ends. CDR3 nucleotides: TGCAGTGCTAATACAGGGTCGGACTACGAGCAGTACTTC. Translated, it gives CSANTGSDYEQYF.

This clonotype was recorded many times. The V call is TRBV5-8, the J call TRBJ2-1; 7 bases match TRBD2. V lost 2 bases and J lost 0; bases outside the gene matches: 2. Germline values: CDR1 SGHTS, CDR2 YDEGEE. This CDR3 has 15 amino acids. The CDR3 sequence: CASSLRGGSYNEQFF. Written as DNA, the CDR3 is TGTGCCAGCAGCTTACGCGGGGGCTCCTACAATGAGCAGTTCTTC.

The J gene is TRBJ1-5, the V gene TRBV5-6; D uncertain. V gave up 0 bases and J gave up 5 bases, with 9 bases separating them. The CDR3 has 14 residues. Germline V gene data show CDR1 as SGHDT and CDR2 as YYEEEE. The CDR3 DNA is TGTGCCAGCAGCTTGGGCCTTAGGGATCAGCCCCAGCATTTT. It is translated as CASSLGLRDQPQHF.

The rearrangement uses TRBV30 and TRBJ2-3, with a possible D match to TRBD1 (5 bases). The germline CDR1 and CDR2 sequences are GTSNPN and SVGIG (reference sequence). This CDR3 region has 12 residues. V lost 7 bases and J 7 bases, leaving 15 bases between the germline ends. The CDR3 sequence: CASDARENTQYF. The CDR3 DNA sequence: TGTGCCTCTGACGCCAGGGAAAATACGCAGTATTTT.

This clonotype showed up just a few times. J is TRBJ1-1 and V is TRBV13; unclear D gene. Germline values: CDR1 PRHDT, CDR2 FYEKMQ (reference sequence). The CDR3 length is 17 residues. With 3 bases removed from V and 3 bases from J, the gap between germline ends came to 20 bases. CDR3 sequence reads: CASSFPPPGRPDTEAFF. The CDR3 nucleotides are TGTGCCAGCAGCTTCCCCCCACCCGGGAGACCAGACACTGAAGCTTTCTTT.